This record concerns one T cell receptor beta chain sequence. A read error may explain this, as a much larger clone is one base away. This entry belongs to a study of regulatory T cells in long-lasting Graves disease. Sequencing libraries for TCR beta were prepared with iRepertoire HTBI primers and Arm-PCR of CDR3 regions. TCRdb ran MiXCR on the multiplex PCR reads and lists one entry per CDR3 protein. This sample has 250,000 or so distinct CDR3 sequences; around 20% occur once, and the top ten carry around 14%. Indicated time point: newly diagnosed GD, antithyroid drugs for less than 3 months. Preparation of the TCR library used RNA extracted from PBMCs. The receptor was isolated from a female donor with Graves disease. Sequences were derived from peripheral blood mononuclear cells (PBMCs), sampled at new diagnosis, from a patient treated with antithyroid drugs.

CDR3 coding DNA: TGTGCCAGCAGTGGGACAGAAACCCTCACAGATACGCAGTATTTT. This gives the protein CASSGTETLTDTQYF. J is TRBJ2-3 and V is TRBV28, with 7 bases that match TRBD1. V was clipped by 5 bases and J by 2 bases; unmatched bases: 7. Germline V gene lookup returns CDR1 MDHEN and CDR2 SYDVKM. The CDR3 is 15 amino acids.